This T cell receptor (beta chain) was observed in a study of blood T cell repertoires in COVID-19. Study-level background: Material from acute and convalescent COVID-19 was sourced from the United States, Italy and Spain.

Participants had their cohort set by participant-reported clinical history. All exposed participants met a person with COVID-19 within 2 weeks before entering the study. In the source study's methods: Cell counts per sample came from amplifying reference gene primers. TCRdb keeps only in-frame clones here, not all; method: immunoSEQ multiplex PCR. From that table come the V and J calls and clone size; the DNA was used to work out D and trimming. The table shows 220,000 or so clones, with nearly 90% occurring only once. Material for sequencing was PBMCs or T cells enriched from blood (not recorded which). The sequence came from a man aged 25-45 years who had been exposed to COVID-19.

Here the CDR3 DNA reads TGTGCCAGCAGCGCCCAGGGGGAGACCCAGTACTTC. This encodes CASSAQGETQYF. This chain connects TRBV9 to TRBJ2-5, with a weak D call TRBD1 (6 bases). The germline V gene encodes CDR1 SGDLS and CDR2 YYNGEE. V lost 3 bases, J lost 5 bases, and 8 bases lay in between. The CDR3 contains 12 residues.